The TCR beta chain under discussion was sequenced for a study of blood T cell repertoires in COVID-19. Study as a whole: Material from acute and convalescent COVID-19 was sourced from the United States, Italy and Spain. Nucleic acid was either cDNA or gDNA, and it came from T cells, B-cell-depleted T cells, or PBMCs.

Per the study methods: Amplification of reference gene primers was used by the study to estimate nucleated cell counts. Sequencing used immunoSEQ multiplex PCR; TCRdb keeps in-frame clones, though not all of them. That table is the source of V, J and clone size, and D and trimming were worked out from the DNA. This table has around 140,000 clones, approximately 81% appearing once. The source material was peripheral blood. The clonotype was recovered from a human donor in a cohort sampled during active COVID-19.

CDR3 region: CASRVLAGSYEQYF. In DNA form, the CDR3 reads TGTGCCAGCAGGGTACTAGCGGGTTCCTACGAGCAGTACTTC. The chain joins TRBV6-5 to TRBJ2-7, with 9 bases fitting TRBD2. Germline CDR1 reads MNHEY; CDR2 reads SVGAGI. The CDR3 extends over 14 amino acids. Trimming removed 6 bases from V and 1 base from J; junction bases left unmatched: 4.